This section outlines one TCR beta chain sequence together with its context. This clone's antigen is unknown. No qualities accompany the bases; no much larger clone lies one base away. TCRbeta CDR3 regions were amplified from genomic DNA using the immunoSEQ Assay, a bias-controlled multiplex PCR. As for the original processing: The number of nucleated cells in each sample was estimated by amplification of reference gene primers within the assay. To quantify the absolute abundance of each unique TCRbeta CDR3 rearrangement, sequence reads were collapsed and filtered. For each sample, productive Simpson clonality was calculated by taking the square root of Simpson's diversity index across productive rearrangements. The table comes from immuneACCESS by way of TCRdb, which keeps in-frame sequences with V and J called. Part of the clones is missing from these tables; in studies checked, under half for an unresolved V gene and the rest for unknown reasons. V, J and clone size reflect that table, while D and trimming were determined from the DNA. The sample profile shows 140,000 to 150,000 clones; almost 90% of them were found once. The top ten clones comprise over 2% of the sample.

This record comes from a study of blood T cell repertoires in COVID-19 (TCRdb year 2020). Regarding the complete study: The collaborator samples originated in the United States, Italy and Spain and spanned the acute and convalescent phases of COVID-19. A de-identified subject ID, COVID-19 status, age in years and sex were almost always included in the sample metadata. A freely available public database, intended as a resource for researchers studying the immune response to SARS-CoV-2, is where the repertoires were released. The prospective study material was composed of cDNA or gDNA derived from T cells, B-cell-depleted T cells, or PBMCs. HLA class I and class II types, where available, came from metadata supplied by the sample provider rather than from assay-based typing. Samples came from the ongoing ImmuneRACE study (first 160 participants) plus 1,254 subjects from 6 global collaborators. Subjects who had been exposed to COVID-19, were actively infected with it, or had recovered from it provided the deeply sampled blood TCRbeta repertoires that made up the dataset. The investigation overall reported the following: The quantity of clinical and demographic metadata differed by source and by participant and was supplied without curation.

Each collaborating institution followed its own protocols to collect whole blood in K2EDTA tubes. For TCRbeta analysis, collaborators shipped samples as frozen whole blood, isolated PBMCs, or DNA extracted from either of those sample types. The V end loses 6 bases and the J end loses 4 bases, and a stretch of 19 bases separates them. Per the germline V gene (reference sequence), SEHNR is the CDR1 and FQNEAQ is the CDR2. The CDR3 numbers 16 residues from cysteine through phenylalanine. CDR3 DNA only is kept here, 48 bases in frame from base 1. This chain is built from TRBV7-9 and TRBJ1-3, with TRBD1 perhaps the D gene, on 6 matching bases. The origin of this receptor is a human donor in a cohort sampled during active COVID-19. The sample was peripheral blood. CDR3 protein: CASRLPRQAGGNTIYF. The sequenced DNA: TGTGCCAGCAGGCTACCCCGACAGGCAGGGGGAAACACCATATATTTT.